These 25 T cell receptor beta chains were all obtained from the same sample, sequenced in a study of T cell repertoires in cytomegalovirus infection. Each CDR3 protein gets one entry after TCRdb re-called the reads with MiXCR. The sample comprises 150,000 to 180,000 distinct CDR3 sequences, less than 25% of which are singletons, and approximately 9.9% rests with the top ten. The source material was PBMCs. The source of these receptors is a human donor in good health (CMV status not recorded). Some clones in this sample may be carry-over from other donors' samples.

This clonotype has a handful of counts. The V and J genes are TRBV20-1 and TRBJ2-1, with D unresolved. V was trimmed by 6 bases and J by 4 bases, leaving 16 bases between them. This CDR3 has 14 residues. From germline, CDR1 is DFQATT and CDR2 SNEGSKA (reference sequence). The CDR3 DNA reads TGCAGTGCCCCCGGGCTAGTGGGTTACAATGAGCAGTTCTTC. As protein: CSAPGLVGYNEQFF.

This clonotype was observed a handful of times. The chain employs TRBV24-1 and TRBJ2-1; no clear D. The germline CDR1 and CDR2 sequences are KGHDR and SFDVKD. Between the trimmed V and J ends, which lost 0 bases and 0 bases, there was a span of 2 bases. The length of the CDR3 is 14 residues. In DNA form, the CDR3 reads TGTGCCACCAGTGATTTGGACTCCTACAATGAGCAGTTCTTC. Translating gives CATSDLDSYNEQFF.

This clonotype was observed many times. The rearrangement uses TRBV28 and TRBJ1-5; D gene uncertain. The CDR3 is made up of 12 amino acids. Germline V gene data show CDR1 as MDHEN and CDR2 as SYDVKM. Trimming took off 2 bases at V and 6 bases at J, with 5 bases between the two ends. CDR3 loop: CASSLRVQPQHF. CDR3 bases: TGTGCCAGCAGTTTACGGGTTCAGCCCCAGCATTTT.

There are many counts of this clonotype. The chain has TRBV7-2 and TRBJ1-1; 8 positions agree with TRBD1. Trimming removed 2 bases from V and 4 bases from J; junction bases left unmatched: 3. Germline CDR1 and CDR2: SGHTA and FQGNSA. The CDR3 totals 14 residues. The CDR3 here is CASSLPTGATEAFF. The CDR3 bases are TGTGCCAGCAGCTTACCGACAGGGGCCACTGAAGCTTTCTTT.

This chain uses TRBV28 with TRBJ2-1; D gene ambiguous. Trimming pared 5 bases from V and 4 bases from J, leaving 6 bases between. Per the germline V gene, CDR1 is MDHEN and CDR2 is SYDVKM. The CDR3 is 12 amino acids. CDR3 amino acids: CASSRPYNEQFF. As DNA, the CDR3 is TGTGCCAGCAGTCGTCCATACAATGAGCAGTTCTTC.

The V gene is TRBV29-1, the J gene TRBJ2-1; 9 nucleotides agree with TRBD2. This CDR3 is built from 14 residues. V trimming: 4 bases; J trimming: 2 bases; junction bases outside the gene matches: 3. Germline assignment: CDR1 SQVTM and CDR2 ANQGSEA. The CDR3 reads CSVVAGVTYNEQFF. In DNA form, the CDR3 reads TGCAGCGTTGTAGCGGGAGTAACCTACAATGAGCAGTTCTTC.

This clonotype has only a few counts. The gene calls are TRBV28 and TRBJ1-2; TRBD1 matches 10 bases. CDR3 length: 14 residues. Germline assignment: CDR1 MDHEN and CDR2 SYDVKM. J gave up 4 bases and V 5 bases, and 4 bases lay outside the gene matches. CDR3 protein: CASSQTGGVYGYTF. Written as DNA, the CDR3 is TGTGCCAGCAGTCAGACAGGGGGCGTCTATGGCTACACCTTC.

V and J are TRBV11-2 and TRBJ1-6; D gene uncertain. Germline V CDR1 and CDR2: SGHAT, FQNNGV. Trimming shortened V by 4 bases and J by 5 bases, and 9 bases separated the two germline ends. This CDR3 contains 14 residues. The DNA of the CDR3 is TGTGCCAGCAGCTCCGGGCCCAATAATTCACCCCTCCACTTT. Protein: CASSSGPNNSPLHF.

This clonotype appeared many times. The chain couples TRBV7-9 to TRBJ2-5, with 7 nucleotides matching TRBD1. From germline, CDR1 is SEHNR and CDR2 FQNEAQ (reference sequence). Losses at the gene ends were 5 bases for V and 2 bases for J; bases not matched to a gene: 11. The CDR3 has 16 residues. The CDR3 region has the DNA TGTGCCAGCAGCACTCTCCGGGCAGGGGGACAAGAGACCCAGTACTTC. Amino acid sequence: CASSTLRAGGQETQYF.

This clonotype occurred a few times. The V call is TRBV12-3 or TRBV12-4, the J call TRBJ2-3; no clear D gene. The CDR3 runs 12 residues. Trimming pared 7 bases from V and 3 bases from J, leaving 8 bases between. CDR3 nucleotides: TGTGCCAGCACCCAAGGTACAGATACGCAGTATTTT. This translates into CASTQGTDTQYF.

This rearrangement joins TRBV29-1 to TRBJ2-3, with 9 bases that match TRBD2. With 4 bases clipped from V and 2 bases from J, the junction kept 16 bases outside the gene matches. This CDR3 is built from 18 residues. Looked up from germline, CDR1 is SQVTM and CDR2 is ANQGSEA. CDR3 DNA sequence: TGCAGCGTTGCGGACTCGAATAGCGGGGGCTCAAACACAGATACGCAGTATTTT. Translation: CSVADSNSGGSNTDTQYF.

The V call is TRBV4-1, the J call TRBJ2-1, with TRBD1 identical over 10 bases. V shed 0 bases and J 8 bases; nucleotides not matched to a gene: 7. The CDR3 has 16 amino acids. Germline V gene data show CDR1 as MGHRA and CDR2 as YSYEKL. The CDR3 DNA follows: TGCGCCAGCAGCCAAGAGTCCTTTGGGACAGGGGATGAGCAGTTCTTC. It translates to CASSQESFGTGDEQFF.

Remarks on this clonotype: Just one base apart from a much larger clone, this may be a read error. V is TRBV7-2 and J is TRBJ1-3; D is uncertain. Germline V gives CDR1 SGHTA, CDR2 FQGNSA. CDR3 length: 15 amino acids. The germline V and J ends were trimmed by 6 bases and 2 bases, with 14 bases remaining between them. This CDR3 reads CASRLQGTAGNTIYF. The CDR3 DNA reads TGTGCCAGCAGGTTACAAGGCACAGCTGGAAACACCATATATTTT.

This clonotype was recorded many times. The chain recombines TRBV7-2 with TRBJ2-6; D unresolved. CDR3 size: 13 residues. CDR1 and CDR2 (germline): SGHTA, FQGNSA. With 5 bases removed from V and 2 bases from J, the gap between germline ends came to 4 bases. The CDR3 loop is CASSPTGANVLTF. In DNA, the CDR3 is TGTGCCAGCAGCCCGACTGGGGCCAACGTCCTGACTTTC.

The chain joins TRBV12-3 or TRBV12-4 to TRBJ2-1, with 11 bases aligning to TRBD2. The CDR3 loop spans 18 amino acids. The trim removed 1 base at V and 2 bases at J, leaving 7 bases unmatched. The CDR3 here is CASSLGLAGGLTYNEQFF. CDR3 coding DNA: TGTGCCAGCAGTTTAGGGCTAGCGGGAGGACTGACCTACAATGAGCAGTTCTTC.

The genes are TRBV4-3 and TRBJ1-2; unclear D gene. V was trimmed by 1 base and J by 4 bases, leaving 10 bases between them. The CDR3 extends over 14 amino acids. Germline CDR1 LGHNA, CDR2 YSLEER. CDR3 sequence (DNA): TGCGCCAGCAGCCAAGGGACGCTGAGCTATGGCTACACCTTC. Amino acids: CASSQGTLSYGYTF.

V is TRBV6-2 or TRBV6-3 and J is TRBJ2-3; 8 bases match TRBD2. The V segment lost 0 bases and the J segment 4 bases; nucleotides outside the gene matches: 6. CDR1 and CDR2 (germline): MNHEY, SVGEGT. The CDR3 is 16 amino acids. CDR3 in amino acids: CASSYSRSGSPDTQYF. In DNA form, the CDR3 reads TGTGCCAGCAGTTACTCGAGGAGCGGGAGCCCAGATACGCAGTATTTT.

This clonotype was seen many times. The chain couples TRBV12-3 or TRBV12-4 to TRBJ2-5, with a tentative D call TRBD1 (6 bases). CDR3 size: 12 residues. V gave up 5 bases and J gave up 9 bases, with 13 bases separating them. In DNA, the CDR3 is TGTGCCAGCAGTCCACAGGGCCGGGCCCAGTACTTC. Amino acid sequence: CASSPQGRAQYF.

The rearrangement links TRBV30 to TRBJ1-3, with D possibly being TRBD1 (6 bases). Between the trimmed V and J ends, which lost 0 bases and 1 base, there was a span of 19 bases. Per the germline V gene, CDR1 is GTSNPN and CDR2 is SVGIG (reference sequence). The CDR3 runs 18 residues. CDR3 nucleotide sequence: TGTGCCTGGAGTGTATGGGGCACAGGGATATCGTCTGGAAACACCATATATTTT. It specifies CAWSVWGTGISSGNTIYF. Full variable domain (missing parts from reference TRBV30 and TRBJ1-3): SQTIHQWPATLVQPVGSPLSLECTVEGTSNPNLYWYRQAAGRGLQLLFYSVGIGQISSEVPQNLSASRPQDRQFILSSKKLLLSDSGFYLCAWSVWGTGISSGNTIYFGEGSWLTVV.

This clonotype has a count of ten or more. This rearrangement joins TRBV7-3 to TRBJ2-5; D gene ambiguous. The CDR3 runs to 13 residues. Germline CDR1 SGHTA, CDR2 FQGTGA. Trimming pared 6 bases from V and 3 bases from J, leaving 11 bases between. Written as DNA, the CDR3 is TGTGCCAGCAGTGAGGCGCCTAAAGAGACCCAGTACTTC. Its protein is CASSEAPKETQYF.

V gene TRBV19 combines with J gene TRBJ2-2, with TRBD1 matching over 8 bases. The germline CDR1 and CDR2 sequences are LNHDA and SQIVND (reference sequence). The CDR3 totals 15 residues. V shed 4 bases, J shed 5 bases, and the junction held 6 bases outside the gene matches. CDR3 in DNA: TGTGCCAGTAGTACACGGACAGGGTGGACCGGGGAGCTGTTTTTT. Amino acids: CASSTRTGWTGELFF.

With respect to this clonotype: This may be a read error, as it is one base from a much larger clone. This chain connects TRBV11-1 to TRBJ2-3; D is unclear. The V end was cut by 1 base, the J end by 6 bases, with 17 bases between. Per the germline V gene, CDR1 is SGHAT and CDR2 is FQDESV (reference sequence). The CDR3 contains 16 residues. The CDR3 bases are TGTGCCAGCAGCTTAGTGCAAGGACCTCGTGTGGATACGCAGTATTTT. The encoded protein is CASSLVQGPRVDTQYF.

This clonotype was recorded at least ten times. This sequence joins TRBV7-6 and TRBJ2-6; the D call may be TRBD1 or TRBD2 (5 bases each). Germline CDR1 and CDR2: SGHVS and FNYEAQ. The CDR3 has 16 amino acids. Trimming took 5 bases from V and 4 from J, leaving 15 bases between them. The CDR3: CASSHTPGTGANVLTF. DNA for the CDR3: TGTGCCAGCAGCCACACCCCCGGGACCGGGGCCAACGTCCTGACTTTC.

In its sample, this clonotype was seen a few times. The J gene is TRBJ1-2, the V gene TRBV6-2 or TRBV6-3, with D hard to call. There are 15 residues in the CDR3. Trimming pared 2 bases from V and 5 bases from J, leaving 15 bases between. Germline assignment: CDR1 MNHEY and CDR2 SVGEGT. The chain's CDR3 is CASSYLRSSLYGYTF. DNA of the CDR3: TGTGCCAGCAGTTACCTCCGATCGTCTTTATATGGCTACACCTTC.

The rearrangement joins TRBV19 to TRBJ1-5; D not certain. The CDR3 is 12 residues long. The germline V gene encodes CDR1 LNHDA and CDR2 SQIVND (reference sequence). Trimming pared 3 bases from V and 7 bases from J, leaving 7 bases between. The CDR3 here is CASSMGRQPQHF. Here the CDR3 DNA reads TGTGCCAGTAGTATGGGGAGGCAGCCCCAGCATTTT.